This record concerns one T cell receptor beta chain sequence. The target antigen is unknown. This entry belongs to a study of graft-versus-host responses after intestinal transplantation. Across the study: In this cohort, recipients had multivisceral, liver-intestinal, or isolated intestinal transplants. All recipients were given anti-thymocyte globulin induction, and tacrolimus and steroids were then administered for around three years. Study-wide results and caveats: The presence of high graft-versus-host to host-versus-graft clonal ratios in allografts characterized patients with graft-donor T cell macrochimerism.

Using immunoSEQ multiplex PCR, the repertoire was profiled, and TCRdb retains in-frame clones only, with some absent. The sample shows about 25,000 clones, approximately 95% of them seen only once. After removal of 1 base from V and 3 bases from J, the junction contained 4 bases not matched to a gene. The germline V gene encodes CDR1 SGHVS and CDR2 FNYEAQ. The CDR3 extends over 15 amino acids. The chain recombines TRBV7-6 with TRBJ2-3; 7 bases fit TRBD1. The TCR sequence derives from a human patient who received an intestinal transplant, so some T cells may come from the graft donor. Specimen: PBMCs, collected 18 days after transplant. CDR3 coding DNA: TGTGCCAGCAGCTTAGAGACAGGGAGAACAGATACGCAGTATTTT. Translating gives CASSLETGRTDTQYF. Using reference TRBV7-6 and TRBJ2-3 for the parts outside the CDR3, the full variable domain is GAGVSQSPRYKVTKRGQDVALRCDPISGHVSLYWYRQALGQGPEFLTYFNYEAQQDKSGLPNDRFSAERPEGSISTLTIQRTEQRDSAMYRCASSLETGRTDTQYFGPGTRLTVL.